A single sample gave rise to the 31 T cell receptor beta chains below, sequenced in a study of blood T cell repertoires in COVID-19. Clones were read by immunoSEQ multiplex PCR, and TCRdb kept only the in-frame ones, dropping some. Among roughly 54,000 clones listed, over 90% were seen once. The sequencing sample was made of peripheral blood. The receptors stem from a man in his forties or fifties with acute or convalescent COVID-19.

Here the CDR3 reads CASSLAGRAYEQYF. CDR3 DNA sequence: TGCGCCAGCAGCTTGGCCGGCAGGGCATACGAGCAGTACTTC. J is TRBJ2-7 and V is TRBV5-1, with D possibly being TRBD1 (5 bases). The CDR3 is made up of 14 amino acids. Germline values: CDR1 SGHRS, CDR2 YFSETQ. V was shortened by 0 bases and J by 4 bases, with 11 bases between the two germline ends.

In DNA, the CDR3 is TGTGCCAGCAGCCGGACAGGGGGACCTAAAGCTAATGAAAAACTGTTTTTT. Amino acids: CASSRTGGPKANEKLFF. The genes are TRBV7-6 and TRBJ1-4, with 10 positions matching TRBD1. This CDR3 contains 17 residues. CDR1 SGHVS and CDR2 FNYEAQ come from the germline V gene. The ends lost 5 bases at V and 3 bases at J; junction bases unmatched: 9.

This clone was observed a few times. V usage is TRBV3-1 (or the pseudogene TRBV3-2) and J usage is TRBJ2-7, with D tentatively TRBD2 (6 bases). Germline CDR1 LGHDT, CDR2 YNNKEL (reference sequence). V shed 0 bases and J shed 2 bases, with 14 bases lying between them. This CDR3 has 16 residues. DNA for the CDR3: TGTGCCAGCAGCCAAGACTCCGGACTAAATACCTACGAGCAGTACTTC. The encoded protein is CASSQDSGLNTYEQYF.

The genes are TRBV7-2 and TRBJ1-5; TRBD1 might be the D (6 bases). This CDR3 has 16 amino acids. V was cut by 5 bases and J by 0 bases, with 14 bases left in between. Germline CDR1 is SGHTA and CDR2 is FQGNSA. The CDR3 DNA reads TGTGCCAGCAGCCGGGACACCCTTTATAGCAATCAGCCCCAGCATTTT. Translated: CASSRDTLYSNQPQHF.

The gene calls are TRBV10-3 and TRBJ2-5; TRBD2 matches at 10 bases. CDR1 is ENHRY, CDR2 SYGVKD, per germline. The CDR3 totals 17 residues. With 4 bases clipped from V and 0 bases from J, the junction kept 8 bases outside the gene matches. CDR3 sequence (DNA): TGTGCCATCAGTGGAGAGAAAGCGGGAGGGAACCAAGAGACCCAGTACTTC. Translation gives CAISGEKAGGNQETQYF.

The chain carries TRBV7-2 and TRBJ2-1; a possible D gene is TRBD2 (5 bases). Trimming left V 7 bases short and J 0 bases short, with 10 bases between. CDR3 length equals 14 residues. Germline CDR1 SGHTA, CDR2 FQGNSA. CDR3 bases: TGTGCCAGCAACGAGGGCAACTCCTACAATGAGCAGTTCTTC. This gives the protein CASNEGNSYNEQFF.

V is TRBV5-4 and J is TRBJ2-1; TRBD2 aligns across 8 bases. Trimming cost V 4 bases and J 7 bases; bases outside gene matches: 7. CDR1 is SGHNT, CDR2 YYREEE, per germline (reference sequence). This CDR3 region has 14 residues. DNA of the CDR3: TGTGCCAGCAGCGTACCCGGGACTAGGAATGAGCAGTTCTTC. Its translation: CASSVPGTRNEQFF.

The chain combines TRBV20-1 with TRBJ2-5, with unresolved D. With 4 bases removed from V and 5 bases from J, the gap between germline ends came to 8 bases. This CDR3 has 11 residues. Germline V gives CDR1 DFQATT, CDR2 SNEGSKA (reference sequence). The CDR3 DNA sequence: TGCAGTGCTACCCCCTCTGAGACCCAGTACTTC. Translation: CSATPSETQYF.

The V and J genes are TRBV5-4 and TRBJ2-7, with D possibly being TRBD2 (6 bases). Germline V lookup: CDR1 SGHNT, CDR2 YYREEE (reference sequence). The CDR3 is made up of 14 amino acids. With 3 bases removed from V and 6 bases from J, the gap between germline ends came to 16 bases. CDR3 protein: CASSSGTSVREQYF. The CDR3 DNA sequence: TGTGCCAGCAGCTCCGGGACTTCAGTGCGCGAGCAGTACTTC.

The rearrangement links TRBV19 to TRBJ1-1, with D uncertain. Germline V gives CDR1 LNHDA, CDR2 SQIVND (reference sequence). The CDR3 is 14 residues long. The germline V and J ends were trimmed by 7 bases and 3 bases, with 15 bases remaining between them. Written as DNA, the CDR3 is TGTGCCAGTACAAGGTCGGGGTTTGACACTGAAGCTTTCTTT. It is translated as CASTRSGFDTEAFF.

The rearrangement links TRBV6-2 or TRBV6-3 to TRBJ1-1; tentatively, D is TRBD1 (6 bases). V lost 3 bases to trimming and J lost 0 bases, with 17 bases between them. From germline, CDR1 is MNHEY and CDR2 SVGEGT. The length of the CDR3 is 17 residues. CDR3 in amino acids: CASSYPHLTGLNTEAFF. CDR3 coding DNA: TGTGCCAGCAGTTATCCCCACCTGACAGGTCTGAACACTGAAGCTTTCTTT.

CDR3 DNA sequence: TGTGCCAGCACCCTGGGGGGGAGCTCCTACAATGAGCAGTTCTTC. Residues: CASTLGGSSYNEQFF. The rearrangement uses TRBV5-4 and TRBJ2-1; 7 bases are shared with TRBD2. The junction had 6 bases not matched to a gene; V was cut back by 6 bases and J by 0 bases. The CDR3 is made up of 15 amino acids. Germline V gene lookup returns CDR1 SGHNT and CDR2 YYREEE (reference sequence).

J is TRBJ2-7 and V is TRBV9; TRBD2 matches at 9 bases. The CDR3 sequence is 16 residues long. Trimming at V came to 0 bases and at J to 4 bases, leaving 8 bases not matched to a gene. CDR1 and CDR2 from the germline V gene are SGDLS and YYNGEE. The CDR3 protein is CASSVAAGGPRYEQYF. CDR3 DNA: TGTGCCAGCAGCGTAGCGGCGGGAGGGCCCCGGTACGAGCAGTACTTC.

The chain couples TRBV6-5 to TRBJ1-2; TRBD1 aligns across 7 bases. The CDR3 consists of 14 residues. With V trimmed by 5 bases and J by 8 bases, 11 bases remained unmatched. The V gene's germline CDR1 is MNHEY and CDR2 SVGAGI. The CDR3 DNA reads as TGTGCCAGCAGTACCTTAGACAGGGATCGGGGCTACACCTTC. Residues: CASSTLDRDRGYTF.

The chain couples TRBV7-2 to TRBJ2-1; a weak D match, TRBD1 (5 bases). The CDR3 contains 14 residues. Trimming removed 1 base from V and 6 bases from J, with 10 bases in between. CDR1 and CDR2 (germline): SGHTA, FQGNSA. Here the CDR3 DNA reads TGTGCCAGCAGCTTAGTGGACATGTCCAATGAGCAGTTCTTC. Protein sequence: CASSLVDMSNEQFF. The full variable domain, its missing parts supplied by reference TRBV7-2 and TRBJ2-1, is GAGVSQSPSNKVTEKGKDVELRCDPISGHTALYWYRQSLGQGLEFLIYFQGNSAPDKSGLPSDRFSAERTGGSVSTLTIQRTQQEDSAVYLCASSLVDMSNEQFFGPGTRLTVL.

This clone was detected only once. This sequence joins TRBV7-9 and TRBJ2-2, with D possibly being TRBD1 (6 bases). Germline-derived CDR1 and CDR2 are SEHNR and FQNEAQ (reference sequence). Trimming left V 3 bases short and J 0 bases short, with 8 bases between. This CDR3 comprises 15 residues. The CDR3 region is CASSLGDTNTGELFF. The CDR3 nucleotides read TGTGCCAGCAGCTTGGGGGACACGAACACCGGGGAGCTGTTTTTT.

The V gene is TRBV6-1, the J gene TRBJ2-3, with 12 bases identical to TRBD2. V shed 4 bases and J 6 bases; nucleotides not matched to a gene: 8. This CDR3 region has 16 residues. The germline V gene has CDR1 MNHNS and CDR2 SASEGT. The CDR3 here is CASSAGLAGWGDTQYF. The DNA for the CDR3 is TGTGCCAGCAGTGCCGGACTAGCGGGGTGGGGGGATACGCAGTATTTT.

This clone was seen once. The rearrangement joins TRBV27 to TRBJ2-7, with 9 bases aligning to TRBD1. V shed 3 bases, J shed 5 bases, and the junction held 11 bases outside the gene matches. The CDR3 sequence is 16 residues long. CDR1 is MNHEY and CDR2 is SMNVEV in the germline V gene (reference sequence). The CDR3 spells CASSFISGTGLHEQYF. In DNA form, the CDR3 reads TGTGCCAGCAGTTTCATTTCCGGGACAGGGCTTCACGAGCAGTACTTC.

This chain links TRBV27 with TRBJ1-1, with D possibly matching TRBD1 (6 bases). The V end was cut by 10 bases, the J end by 3 bases, with 15 bases between. The CDR3 loop spans 13 amino acids. Germline CDR1 reads MNHEY; CDR2 reads SMNVEV (reference sequence). The CDR3 here is CATRQAPDTEAFF. CDR3 DNA sequence: TGTGCCACCAGACAGGCACCGGACACTGAAGCTTTCTTT.

This rearrangement joins TRBV7-9 to TRBJ2-1; TRBD2 matches at 9 bases. The ends lost 1 base at V and 7 bases at J; junction bases unmatched: 8. CDR3 length equals 16 residues. Germline V gives CDR1 SEHNR, CDR2 FQNEAQ (reference sequence). The CDR3 DNA reads as TGTGCCAGCAGCTTAGGTTTTAGCGGGAGCGGTAATGAGCAGTTCTTC. It is translated as CASSLGFSGSGNEQFF.

The chain's CDR3 is CASSMRAKDEQYF. The CDR3 DNA reads as TGTGCCAGTAGTATGAGGGCTAAGGACGAGCAGTACTTC. J is TRBJ2-7 and V is TRBV19, with D possibly being TRBD2 (5 bases). V lost 3 bases to trimming and J lost 5 bases, with 11 bases between them. Germline V gene lookup returns CDR1 LNHDA and CDR2 SQIVND (reference sequence). The CDR3 totals 13 residues.

The chain combines TRBV2 with TRBJ1-5; 7 bases map to TRBD1. J lost 1 base, V lost 5 bases, and 5 bases had no gene match. Germline CDR1 SNHLY, CDR2 FYNNEI. This CDR3 has 15 residues. The chain's CDR3 is CASSRRGVSNQPQHF. CDR3 DNA: TGTGCCAGCAGTCGCAGGGGGGTGAGCAATCAGCCCCAGCATTTT.

The chain links TRBV29-1 to TRBJ2-7, with TRBD2 matching 15 bases. The CDR3 consists of 15 residues. Germline assignment: CDR1 SQVTM and CDR2 ANQGSEA. Unmatched junction bases numbered 7, after V lost 6 bases and J lost 4 bases. The CDR3 DNA sequence: TGCAGCGTAGGCCGGGGGACTAGCGGGAGGTACGAGCAGTACTTC. Amino acid sequence: CSVGRGTSGRYEQYF.

The genes are TRBV12-2 and TRBJ1-2. TRBV12-2 is shown as a pseudogene. This CDR3 region has 16 residues. The CDR3 DNA reads TGTGCAAGTCGCCCGACTCGGCCGGGAAAGGTCTATGGCTACACCTTC. Amino acid sequence: CASRPTRPGKVYGYTF.

The gene calls are TRBV10-3 and TRBJ2-3; 10 nucleotides agree with TRBD2. Germline V gives CDR1 ENHRY, CDR2 SYGVKD. This CDR3 has 15 amino acids. V trimming: 5 bases; J trimming: 4 bases; junction bases outside the gene matches: 6. The CDR3 DNA is TGTGCCATCAGTAGCGGGGGGGAAAGGGCAGATACGCAGTATTTT. Its translation: CAISSGGERADTQYF.

The gene calls are TRBV27 and TRBJ2-7; 9 bases map to TRBD2. The junction had 11 bases not matched to a gene; V was cut back by 4 bases and J by 4 bases. Per the germline V gene, CDR1 is MNHEY and CDR2 is SMNVEV (reference sequence). This CDR3 has 16 residues. CDR3 protein: CASSSTGASGIYEQYF. For the CDR3, the DNA is TGTGCCAGCAGTTCGACGGGGGCTAGCGGGATTTACGAGCAGTACTTC.

V usage is TRBV30 and J usage is TRBJ1-6; possible D gene TRBD1, 6 bases. V was pared by 3 bases and J by 10 bases, with 16 bases between. The CDR3 runs to 14 residues. Per the germline V gene, CDR1 is GTSNPN and CDR2 is SVGIG (reference sequence). The CDR3 spells CAWRNQGIGSPLHF. The CDR3 nucleotides read TGTGCCTGGAGAAACCAGGGGATTGGCTCACCCCTCCACTTT.

The rearrangement uses TRBV11-3 and TRBJ2-1; the D is unclear. Germline V gene lookup returns CDR1 SGHNT and CDR2 YENEEA. Trimming stripped 3 bases from V and 5 bases from J, with 11 bases between. The CDR3 has 14 residues. DNA for the CDR3: TGTGCCAGCAGCTTTTCGTCTCTAAACAATGAGCAGTTCTTC. Translated: CASSFSSLNNEQFF.

The V gene is TRBV5-1, the J gene TRBJ1-2; perhaps TRBD1 as D (5 bases). The CDR3 is 14 amino acids. CDR1 and CDR2 (germline): SGHRS, YFSETQ. Trimming removed 2 bases from V and 3 bases from J, with 11 bases in between. CDR3 residues: CASSFAGSDYGYTF. The CDR3 nucleotides are TGCGCCAGCAGCTTCGCAGGGTCAGACTATGGCTACACCTTC.

A few counts support this clone. The chain has TRBV10-3 and TRBJ1-2; 8 bases align to TRBD1. Germline V lookup: CDR1 ENHRY, CDR2 SYGVKD. V dropped 10 bases and J dropped 3; count of bases not matched to a gene: 7. The CDR3 length is 13 residues. This CDR3 reads CATNPGQDYGYTF. CDR3 sequence (DNA): TGTGCCACAAATCCGGGACAGGACTATGGCTACACCTTC.

This sequence joins TRBV11-2 and TRBJ1-1, with TRBD1 matching 9 bases. V shed 7 bases and J 4 bases; nucleotides not matched to a gene: 16. The CDR3 spans 17 residues. Germline-derived CDR1 and CDR2 are SGHAT and FQNNGV. In nucleotides, the CDR3 is TGTGCCAGCACTCCACAGGGGGCGGGTATGGGTATCACTGAAGCTTTCTTT. Translated: CASTPQGAGMGITEAFF.